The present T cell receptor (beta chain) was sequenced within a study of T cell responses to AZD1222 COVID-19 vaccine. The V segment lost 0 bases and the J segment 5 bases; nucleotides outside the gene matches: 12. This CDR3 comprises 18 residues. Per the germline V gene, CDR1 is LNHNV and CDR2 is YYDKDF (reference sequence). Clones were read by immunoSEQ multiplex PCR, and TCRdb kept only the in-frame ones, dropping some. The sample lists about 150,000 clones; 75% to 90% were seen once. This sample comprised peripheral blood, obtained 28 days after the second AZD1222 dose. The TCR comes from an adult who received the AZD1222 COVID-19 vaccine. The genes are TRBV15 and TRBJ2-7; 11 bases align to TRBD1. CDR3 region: CATSRDLPGTGGIDEQYF. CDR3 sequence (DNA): TGTGCCACCAGCAGAGATTTACCCGGGACAGGGGGTATAGACGAGCAGTACTTC.